The clone carrying this TCR beta chain came up many times. The CDR3 has 14 residues. Unmatched junction bases numbered 3, after V lost 6 bases and J lost 5 bases. TCR beta CDR3 regions were amplified from RNA transcripts. The HTBI primer set served for first-round RT-PCR of the TCR CDR3. Each CDR3 protein gets one entry after TCRdb re-called the multiplex PCR reads with MiXCR. The repertoire includes approximately 620,000 distinct CDR3 sequences, 15% to 20% of them detected once, and around 3.3% sits in the top ten. This sample was included in a study of T cells in Graves' hyperthyroidism and ophthalmopathy.

The receptor's source is a woman in her 40s with Graves' ophthalmopathy. The sequenced material came from blood. The chain carries TRBV12-3 or TRBV12-4 and TRBJ1-5; 11 bases map to TRBD1. The CDR3 DNA reads TGTGCCAGCAGGGGGGGACAGGGGGATCAGCCCCAGCATTTT. Its protein is CASRGGQGDQPQHF.